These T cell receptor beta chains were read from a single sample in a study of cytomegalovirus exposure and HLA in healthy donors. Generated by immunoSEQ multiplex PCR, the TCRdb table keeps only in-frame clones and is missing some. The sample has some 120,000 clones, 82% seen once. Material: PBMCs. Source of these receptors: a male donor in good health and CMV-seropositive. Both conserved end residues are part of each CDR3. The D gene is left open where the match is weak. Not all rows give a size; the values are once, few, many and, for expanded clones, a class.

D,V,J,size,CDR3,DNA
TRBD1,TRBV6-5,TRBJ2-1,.,CASSWDRDHNEQFF,TGTGCCAGCAGTTGGGACAGGGACCACAATGAGCAGTTCTTC
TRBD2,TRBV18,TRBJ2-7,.,CASSPTAGDYEQYF,TGTGCCAGCTCACCGACAGCGGGAGACTACGAGCAGTACTTC
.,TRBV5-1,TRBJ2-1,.,CASSLGSGNEQFF,TGCGCCAGCAGCTTGGGTTCCGGGAATGAGCAGTTCTTC
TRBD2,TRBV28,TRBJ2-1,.,CASSMGTSGGDEQFF,TGTGCCAGCAGTATGGGGACTAGCGGGGGGGATGAGCAGTTCTTC
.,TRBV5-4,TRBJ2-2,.,CASSFGSGIAGELFF,TGTGCCAGCAGCTTCGGGTCGGGTATAGCCGGGGAGCTGTTTTTT
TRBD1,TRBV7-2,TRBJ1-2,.,CASSLTQGVYGYTF,TGTGCCAGCAGCTTAACACAGGGGGTCTATGGCTACACCTTC
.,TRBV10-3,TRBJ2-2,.,CAISESRGPGAGELFF,TGTGCCATCAGTGAGTCGAGAGGCCCTGGCGCCGGGGAGCTGTTTTTT
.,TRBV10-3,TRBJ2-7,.,CAISDNNLGHYEQYF,TGTGCCATCAGTGATAACAACCTTGGACACTACGAGCAGTACTTC
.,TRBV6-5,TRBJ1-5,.,CASKGGNQPQHF,TGTGCCAGCAAAGGAGGCAATCAGCCCCAGCATTTT
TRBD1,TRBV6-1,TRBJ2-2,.,CASQSVGGSTGELFF,TGTGCCAGCCAAAGTGTAGGGGGCAGTACCGGGGAGCTGTTTTTT
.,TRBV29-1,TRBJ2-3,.,CSVEDSNLDTQYF,TGCAGCGTTGAGGACTCCAACCTGGATACGCAGTATTTT
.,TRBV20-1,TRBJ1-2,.,CSAYRDYGYTF,TGCAGTGCTTACAGAGACTATGGCTACACCTTC
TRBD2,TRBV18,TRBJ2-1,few,CASSPPGLAGGLLYNEQFF,TGTGCCAGCTCACCTCCGGGTCTAGCGGGAGGGCTGCTCTACAATGAGCAGTTCTTC
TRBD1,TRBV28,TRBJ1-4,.,CASSLEGTGSTNEKLFF,TGTGCCAGCAGTTTAGAGGGGACAGGGAGCACTAATGAAAAACTGTTTTTT
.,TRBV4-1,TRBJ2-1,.,CASSRKEEGRECYNEQFF,TGCGCCAGCAGCCGAAAGGAGGAGGGCAGGGAGTGCTACAATGAGCAGTTCTTC
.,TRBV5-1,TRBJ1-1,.,CASSLEAAGYTEAFF,TGCGCCAGCAGCTTGGAGGCAGCCGGGTACACTGAAGCTTTCTTT